This entry describes one T cell receptor beta chain. This sample was included in a study of blood T cell repertoires in COVID-19. Study in general: Acute-phase and convalescent COVID-19 samples originated in the United States, Italy and Spain.

Authors' analysis steps: Scientists estimated how many nucleated cells there were by amplifying reference gene primers. Assay: immunoSEQ multiplex PCR; the TCRdb copy retains only in-frame clones and omits some. V, J and clone size are those of that table, while D and trimming were read from the DNA. This table has 100,000 to 150,000 clones, around 76% appearing once. It was during active infection that Seattle patients were enrolled and then longitudinally followed. The CDR3 runs 13 residues. Trimming took off 2 bases at V and 5 bases at J, with 9 bases between the two ends. This chain connects TRBV12-3 or TRBV12-4 to TRBJ1-1; tentative D call: TRBD1 (5 bases). Sequencing input: peripheral blood. This receptor was obtained from a man older than 75 with COVID-19, enrolled during active disease. CDR3 in DNA: TGTGCCAGCAGTTTAAACCCAGGGACTGAAGCTTTCTTT. This sequence encodes CASSLNPGTEAFF.